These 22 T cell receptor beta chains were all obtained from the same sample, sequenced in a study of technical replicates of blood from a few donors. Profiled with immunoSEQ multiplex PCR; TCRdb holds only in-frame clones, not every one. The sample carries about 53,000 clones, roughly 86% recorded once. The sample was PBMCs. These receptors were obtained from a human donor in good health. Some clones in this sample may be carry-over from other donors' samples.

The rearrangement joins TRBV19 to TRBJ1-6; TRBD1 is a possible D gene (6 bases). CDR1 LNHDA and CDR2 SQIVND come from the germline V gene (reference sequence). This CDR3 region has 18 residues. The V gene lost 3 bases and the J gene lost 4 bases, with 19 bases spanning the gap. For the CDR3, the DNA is TGTGCCAGTAGTATGGAAGGGACATACGACCCTTATAATTCACCCCTCCACTTT. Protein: CASSMEGTYDPYNSPLHF.

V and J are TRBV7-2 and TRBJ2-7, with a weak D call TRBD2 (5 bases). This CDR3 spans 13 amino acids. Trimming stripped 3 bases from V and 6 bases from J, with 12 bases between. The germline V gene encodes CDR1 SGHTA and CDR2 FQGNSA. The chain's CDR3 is CASSFTSVGEQYF. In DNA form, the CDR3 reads TGTGCCAGCAGCTTTACTAGTGTTGGCGAGCAGTACTTC.

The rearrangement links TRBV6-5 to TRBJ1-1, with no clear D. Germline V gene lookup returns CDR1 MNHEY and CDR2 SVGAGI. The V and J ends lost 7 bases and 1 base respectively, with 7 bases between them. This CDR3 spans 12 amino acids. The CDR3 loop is CASNNRNTEAFF. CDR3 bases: TGTGCCAGCAACAACAGGAACACTGAAGCTTTCTTT.

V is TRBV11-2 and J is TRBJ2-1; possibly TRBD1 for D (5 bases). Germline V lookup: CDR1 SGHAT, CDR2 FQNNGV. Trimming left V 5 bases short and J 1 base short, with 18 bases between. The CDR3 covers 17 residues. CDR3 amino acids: CASSRTPGYFSYNEQFF. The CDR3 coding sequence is TGTGCCAGCAGCAGGACACCGGGCTACTTTTCCTACAATGAGCAGTTCTTC. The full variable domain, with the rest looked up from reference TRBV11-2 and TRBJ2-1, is EAGVAQSPRYKIIEKRQSVAFWCNPISGHATLYWYQQILGQGPKLLIQFQNNGVVDDSQLPKDRFSAERLKGVDSTLKIQPAKLEDSAVYLCASSRTPGYFSYNEQFFGPGTRLTVL.

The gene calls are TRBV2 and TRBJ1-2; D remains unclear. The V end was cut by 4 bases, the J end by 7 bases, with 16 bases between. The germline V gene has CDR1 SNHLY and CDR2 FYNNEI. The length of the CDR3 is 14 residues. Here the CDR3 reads CASSATSSLGGYTF. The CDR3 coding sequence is TGTGCCAGCAGTGCGACATCCTCCTTGGGTGGCTACACCTTC. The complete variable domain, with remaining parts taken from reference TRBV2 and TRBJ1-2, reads EPEVTQTPSHQVTQMGQEVILRCVPISNHLYFYWYRQILGQKVEFLVSFYNNEISEKSEIFDDQFSVERPDGSNFTLKIRSTKLEDSAMYFCASSATSSLGGYTFGSGTRLTVV.

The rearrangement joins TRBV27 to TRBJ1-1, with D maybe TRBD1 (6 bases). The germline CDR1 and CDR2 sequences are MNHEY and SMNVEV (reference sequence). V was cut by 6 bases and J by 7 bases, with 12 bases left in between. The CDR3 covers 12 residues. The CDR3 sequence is CASSTQGGEAFF. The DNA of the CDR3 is TGTGCCAGCAGCACACAGGGCGGTGAAGCTTTCTTT.

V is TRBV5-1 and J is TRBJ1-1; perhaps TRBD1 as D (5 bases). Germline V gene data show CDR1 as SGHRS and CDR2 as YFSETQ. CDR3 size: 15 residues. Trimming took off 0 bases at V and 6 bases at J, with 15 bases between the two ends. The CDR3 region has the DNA TGCGCCAGCAGCTTGGAACCGGGGGTCGTCCCTGAAGCTTTCTTT. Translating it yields CASSLEPGVVPEAFF.

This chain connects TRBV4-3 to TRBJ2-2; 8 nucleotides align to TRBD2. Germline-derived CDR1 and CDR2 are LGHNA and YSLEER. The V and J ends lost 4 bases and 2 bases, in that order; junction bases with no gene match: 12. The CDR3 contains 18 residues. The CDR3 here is CASSPTGGSGGNTGELFF. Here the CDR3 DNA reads TGCGCCAGCAGCCCCACAGGTGGAAGCGGGGGAAACACCGGGGAGCTGTTTTTT.

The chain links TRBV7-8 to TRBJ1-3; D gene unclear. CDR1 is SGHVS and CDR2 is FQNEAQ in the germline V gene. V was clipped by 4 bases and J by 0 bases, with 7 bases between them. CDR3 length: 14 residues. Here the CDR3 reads CASSYSPSGNTIYF. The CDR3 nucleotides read TGTGCCAGCAGCTATTCTCCCTCTGGAAACACCATATATTTT. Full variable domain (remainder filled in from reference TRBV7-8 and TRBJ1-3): GAGVSQSPRYKVAKRGQDVALRCDPISGHVSLFWYQQALGQGPEFLTYFQNEAQLDKSGLPSDRFFAERPEGSVSTLKIQRTQQEDSAVYLCASSYSPSGNTIYFGEGSWLTVV.

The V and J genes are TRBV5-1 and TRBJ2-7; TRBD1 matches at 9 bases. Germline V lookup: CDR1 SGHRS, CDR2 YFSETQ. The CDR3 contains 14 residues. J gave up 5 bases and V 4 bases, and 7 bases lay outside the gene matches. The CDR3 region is CASSHGTGSNEQYF. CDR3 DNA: TGCGCCAGCAGCCATGGGACAGGGAGTAACGAGCAGTACTTC. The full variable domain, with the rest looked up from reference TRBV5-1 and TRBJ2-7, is KAGVTQTPRYLIKTRGQQVTLSCSPISGHRSVSWYQQTPGQGLQFLFEYFSETQRNKGNFPGRFSGRQFSNSRSEMNVSTLELGDSALYLCASSHGTGSNEQYFGPGTRLTVT.

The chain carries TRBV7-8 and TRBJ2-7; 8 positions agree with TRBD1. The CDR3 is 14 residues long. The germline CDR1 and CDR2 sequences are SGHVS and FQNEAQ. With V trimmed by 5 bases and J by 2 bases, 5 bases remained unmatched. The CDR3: CASSHTDRAYEQYF. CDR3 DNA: TGTGCCAGCAGCCACACGGACAGGGCCTACGAGCAGTACTTC.

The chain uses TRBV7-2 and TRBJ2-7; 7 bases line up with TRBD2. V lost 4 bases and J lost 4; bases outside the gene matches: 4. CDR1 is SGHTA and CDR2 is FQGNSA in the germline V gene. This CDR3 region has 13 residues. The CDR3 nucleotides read TGTGCCAGCAGCTCAAACGGGGGGTACGAGCAGTACTTC. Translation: CASSSNGGYEQYF.

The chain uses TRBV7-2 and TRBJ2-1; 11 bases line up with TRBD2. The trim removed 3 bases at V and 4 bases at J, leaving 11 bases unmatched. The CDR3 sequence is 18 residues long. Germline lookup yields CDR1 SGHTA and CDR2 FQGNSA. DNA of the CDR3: TGTGCCAGCAGCTTTACTCTAGCGGGGGGCTACTTATACAATGAGCAGTTCTTC. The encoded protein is CASSFTLAGGYLYNEQFF.

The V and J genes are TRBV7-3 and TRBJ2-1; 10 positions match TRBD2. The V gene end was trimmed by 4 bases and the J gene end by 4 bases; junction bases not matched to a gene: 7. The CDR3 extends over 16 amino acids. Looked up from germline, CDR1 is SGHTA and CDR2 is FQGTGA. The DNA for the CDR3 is TGTGCCAGCAGCTCTGGCAGGACTAGCGGATACAATGAGCAGTTCTTC. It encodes CASSSGRTSGYNEQFF.

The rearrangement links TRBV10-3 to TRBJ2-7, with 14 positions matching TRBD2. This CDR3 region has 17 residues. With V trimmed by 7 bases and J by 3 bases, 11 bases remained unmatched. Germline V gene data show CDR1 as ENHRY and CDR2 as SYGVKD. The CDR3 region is CAITSQGLAGDGYEQYF. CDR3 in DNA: TGTGCCATCACTTCCCAGGGACTAGCGGGGGACGGCTACGAGCAGTACTTC.

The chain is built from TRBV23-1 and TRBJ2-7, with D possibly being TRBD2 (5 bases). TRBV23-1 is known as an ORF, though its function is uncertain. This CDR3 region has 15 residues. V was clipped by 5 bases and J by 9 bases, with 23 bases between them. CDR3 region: CASSLGPEDPLGQYF. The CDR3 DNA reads TGCGCCAGCAGTTTAGGCCCGGAGGATCCCCTGGGGCAGTACTTC.

CDR3 residues: CASRNPRTSGYEQYF. DNA of the CDR3: TGTGCCAGCAGAAACCCCAGGACTAGCGGCTACGAGCAGTACTTC. V gene TRBV6-6 combines with J gene TRBJ2-7, with 10 bases that match TRBD2. Germline trimming cut 6 bases from V and 3 bases from J; bases unmatched to any gene: 8. The CDR3 is 15 amino acids. The germline V gene encodes CDR1 MNHNY and CDR2 SVGAGI (reference sequence).

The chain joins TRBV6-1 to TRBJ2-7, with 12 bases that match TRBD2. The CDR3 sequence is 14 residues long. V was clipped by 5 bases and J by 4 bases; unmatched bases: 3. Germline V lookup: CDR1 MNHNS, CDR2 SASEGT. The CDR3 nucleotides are TGTGCCAGCAGTTCGACTAGCGGGAGTTACGAGCAGTACTTC. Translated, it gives CASSSTSGSYEQYF.

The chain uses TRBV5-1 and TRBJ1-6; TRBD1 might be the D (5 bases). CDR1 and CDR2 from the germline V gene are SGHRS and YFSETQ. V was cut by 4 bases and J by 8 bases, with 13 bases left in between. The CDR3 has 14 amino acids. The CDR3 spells CASSSGTRDSPLHF. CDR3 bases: TGCGCCAGCAGCAGCGGGACTCGGGATTCACCCCTCCACTTT.

The chain's CDR3 is CASSLLPGQVGGGYTF. CDR3 bases: TGTGCCAGCAGCCTCTTACCGGGACAGGTCGGGGGTGGCTACACCTTC. The rearrangement joins TRBV5-6 to TRBJ1-2; 8 bases align to TRBD1. The CDR3 is made up of 16 amino acids. V lost 4 bases and J lost 7; bases outside the gene matches: 15. Germline CDR1 SGHDT, CDR2 YYEEEE.

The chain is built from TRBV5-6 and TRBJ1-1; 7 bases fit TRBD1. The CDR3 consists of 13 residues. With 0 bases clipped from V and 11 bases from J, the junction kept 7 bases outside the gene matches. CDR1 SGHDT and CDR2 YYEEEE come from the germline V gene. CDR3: CASSLAEGARAFF. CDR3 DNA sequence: TGTGCCAGCAGCTTGGCAGAGGGGGCGCGTGCTTTCTTT. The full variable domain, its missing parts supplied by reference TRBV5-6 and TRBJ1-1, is DAGVTQSPTHLIKTRGQQVTLRCSPKSGHDTVSWYQQALGQGPQFIFQYYEEEERQRGNFPDRFSGHQFPNYSSELNVNALLLGDSALYLCASSLAEGARAFFGQGTRLTVV.

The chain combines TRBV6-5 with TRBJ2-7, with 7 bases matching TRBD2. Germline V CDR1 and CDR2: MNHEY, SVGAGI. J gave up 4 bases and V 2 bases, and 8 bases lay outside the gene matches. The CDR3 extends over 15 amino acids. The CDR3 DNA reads TGTGCCAGCAGTTACGGAGGCGGGAGCGGGTACGAGCAGTACTTC. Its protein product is CASSYGGGSGYEQYF.